This entry lists 16 T cell receptor beta chains sequenced from one sample in a study of T cells in women clearing cervical HPV infection. Sequencing used immunoSEQ multiplex PCR; TCRdb keeps in-frame clones, though not all of them. This listing includes about 34,000 clones. Input material: blood buffy coat. Receptors originate from a woman aged 18 to 69 with a cervical HPV16 infection that either progressed to CIN3+ or cleared (not recorded which).

About this clone itself: The read terminates 3 residues before the CDR3 end, so the remaining end is supplied by the germline J gene. The V call is TRBV5-1, the J call TRBJ2-5; 13 bases match TRBD2. CDR3 length: 15 residues. Per germline, CDR1 SGHRS and CDR2 YFSETQ. V gave up 4 bases and J gave up 5 bases; unmatched junction bases: 5. CDR3 region: CASSQGLAGSETQYF. The CDR3 DNA, read in part, is TGCGCCAGCAGCCAGGGACTAGCGGGGAGTGAGACC.

Of note for this clone: The missing CDR3 end, 3 residues past where the read stops, is filled in from the germline J gene. The chain joins TRBV20-1 to TRBJ2-7, with TRBD2 matching 8 bases. J lost 3 bases, V lost 3 bases, and 7 bases had no gene match. This CDR3 contains 14 residues. CDR1 DFQATT and CDR2 SNEGSKA come from the germline V gene (reference sequence). CDR3 amino acids: CSASLSGGFYEQYF. CDR3 DNA, as far as it was read: TGCAGTGCTAGCTTGAGCGGGGGTTTCTACGAG.

Points on this clone: The CDR3 extends 3 residues past the end of the read, so its final part is completed from the germline J gene. This rearrangement joins TRBV7-9 to TRBJ2-7; D may correspond to TRBD1 or TRBD2 (5 bases each). Germline loops: CDR1 SEHNR, CDR2 FQNEAQ (reference sequence). The CDR3 totals 15 residues. V shed 0 bases and J shed 1 base, with 10 bases lying between them. CDR3 loop: CASSLAEDTSYEQYF. The DNA read from the CDR3 is TGTGCCAGCAGCTTAGCGGAGGACACGTCCTACGAG.

A note on this clone: The read stops 3 residues short of the end of the CDR3; the missing end is completed from the germline J gene. This chain connects TRBV5-1 to TRBJ2-2; D is undetermined. V was pared by 2 bases and J by 3 bases, with 5 bases between. The germline V gene encodes CDR1 SGHRS and CDR2 YFSETQ. The CDR3 length is 13 residues. CDR3 residues: CASSFQDTGELFF. The sequenced CDR3 bases are TGCGCCAGCAGCTTCCAGGACACCGGGGAG.

With regard to this clone: The sequence runs out 3 residues before the end of the CDR3; the remainder is reconstructed from the germline J gene. The genes are TRBV20-1 and TRBJ2-3; 7 bases are shared with TRBD2. Looked up from germline, CDR1 is DFQATT and CDR2 is SNEGSKA (reference sequence). V lost 5 bases, J lost 2 bases, and 10 bases stayed unmatched. The CDR3 is 15 residues long. The CDR3 region is CSAAEREIYTDTQYF. The covered CDR3 bases are TGCAGTGCTGCCGAGCGGGAAATTTACACAGATACG.

Points on this clone: The read finishes 3 residues shy of the CDR3 end, and the germline J gene is used to complete it. The chain combines TRBV5-1 with TRBJ2-2; no firm D call. The CDR3 spans 15 residues. Trimming removed 0 bases from V and 1 base from J, with 7 bases in between. Per the germline V gene, CDR1 is SGHRS and CDR2 is YFSETQ. The sequenced CDR3 bases are TGCGCCAGCAGCTTGGCCACAATGAACACCGGGGAG. Protein product: CASSLATMNTGE. The full CDR3 reads CASSLATMNTGELFF.

Points on this clone: The CDR3 extends 3 residues past the end of the read, so its final part is completed from the germline J gene. The chain is built from TRBV7-9 and TRBJ1-4; no definite D call. Germline V lookup: CDR1 SEHNR, CDR2 FQNEAQ (reference sequence). Trimming shortened V by 1 base and J by 5 bases, and 8 bases separated the two germline ends. The CDR3 consists of 14 residues. Incomplete CDR3 DNA: TGTGCCAGCAGCTTAGATGTTCGGAATGAAAAA. Amino acid sequence: CASSLDVRNEK. The whole CDR3 region reads CASSLDVRNEKLFF.

A remark on this clone: The read stops 3 residues short of the end of the CDR3; the missing end is completed from the germline J gene. The chain uses TRBV19 and TRBJ2-3; D perhaps matches TRBD2 (5 bases). Looked up from germline, CDR1 is LNHDA and CDR2 is SQIVND (reference sequence). The CDR3 is 14 amino acids. The CDR3 sequence: CASSIAAGKETQYF. The CDR3 DNA, read in part, is TGTGCCAGTAGTATAGCGGCGGGTAAAGAGACG.

Note on this clone: The read halts 3 residues ahead of the CDR3 end, with the missing end drawn from the germline J gene. The J gene is TRBJ1-2, the V gene TRBV19; TRBD1 matches 10 bases. This CDR3 spans 15 amino acids. The germline gives CDR1 LNHDA, CDR2 SQIVND (reference sequence). V shed 3 bases and J 4 bases; nucleotides not matched to a gene: 5. CDR3 protein: CASSIGTGASYGYTF. The DNA read from the CDR3 is TGTGCCAGTAGTATCGGGACAGGGGCGTCCTATGGC.

Points on this clone: The sequence runs out 3 residues before the end of the CDR3; the remainder is reconstructed from the germline J gene. The V call is TRBV20-1, the J call TRBJ2-7; 10 bases map to TRBD2. From germline, CDR1 is DFQATT and CDR2 SNEGSKA (reference sequence). The CDR3 contains 14 residues. V lost 6 bases to trimming and J lost 2 bases; unmatched junction nucleotides: 7. The sequenced CDR3 bases are TGCAGTGCAGAAGTAGCGGGGGGAGCCTACGAG. Its protein is CSAEVAGGAYE. The complete CDR3 sequence is CSAEVAGGAYEQYF.

As to this clone: The CDR3 goes on 3 residues after the read ends, and that part is filled in from the germline J gene. This chain connects TRBV7-9 to TRBJ1-3; D perhaps matches TRBD1 (5 bases). CDR3 length: 15 amino acids. V lost 2 bases, J lost 4 bases, and 12 bases lay in between. Germline CDR1 SEHNR, CDR2 FQNEAQ (reference sequence). The part of the CDR3 DNA that was read is TGTGCCAGCAGCTTACGGGTCCAGGGAGGAAACACC. As protein: CASSLRVQGGNT. The CDR3, in full, reads CASSLRVQGGNTIYF. The variable domain in full, completed from reference TRBV7-9 and TRBJ1-3, reads DTGVSQNPRHKITKRGQNVTFRCDPISEHNRLYWYRQTLGQGPEFLTYFQNEAQLEKSRLLSDRFSAERPKGSFSTLEIQRTEQGDSAMYLCASSLRVQGGNTIYFGEGSWLTVV.

Remarks on this clone: The missing CDR3 end, 3 residues past where the read stops, is filled in from the germline J gene. The chain recombines TRBV30 with TRBJ2-2; D remains ambiguous. This CDR3 spans 12 amino acids. Germline V gives CDR1 GTSNPN, CDR2 SVGIG (reference sequence). Trimming pared 4 bases from V and 2 bases from J, leaving 5 bases between. CDR3 DNA (partial): TGTGCCTGGACCTTCAACACCGGGGAG. This codes for CAWTFNTGE. The complete CDR3 protein is CAWTFNTGELFF. The full variable domain, completed using reference TRBV30 and TRBJ2-2, is SQTIHQWPATLVQPVGSPLSLECTVEGTSNPNLYWYRQAAGRGLQLLFYSVGIGQISSEVPQNLSASRPQDRQFILSSKKLLLSDSGFYLCAWTFNTGELFFGEGSRLTVL.

Note on this clone: The read finishes 3 residues shy of the CDR3 end, and the germline J gene is used to complete it. The chain joins TRBV19 to TRBJ1-4, with 7 positions matching TRBD1. CDR1 LNHDA and CDR2 SQIVND come from the germline V gene (reference sequence). This CDR3 contains 14 residues. This chain's CDR3 is CASSNRGEGSPLFF. The part of the CDR3 DNA that was read is TGTGCCAGTTCCAACAGGGGAGAGGGATCACCA.

As concerns this clone: Read data end 3 residues before the CDR3 end; the end is taken from the germline J gene. V usage is TRBV5-1 and J usage is TRBJ2-7; maybe TRBD2 (5 bases). CDR1 is SGHRS, CDR2 YFSETQ, per germline. V was cut by 2 bases and J by 5 bases, with 14 bases left in between. The CDR3 is 14 amino acids. CDR3 residues: CASSLIGEGNEQYF. The part of the CDR3 DNA that was read is TGCGCCAGCAGCTTAATCGGGGAAGGAAACGAG.

About this clone: The read halts 3 residues ahead of the CDR3 end, with the missing end drawn from the germline J gene. The chain carries TRBV6-1 and TRBJ1-1; D is unresolved. The CDR3 runs 12 residues. Germline lookup yields CDR1 MNHNS and CDR2 SASEGT. The part of the CDR3 DNA that was read is TGTGCCAGCAGTGAAGCTTCAGGTCCG. As protein: CASSEASGP. The whole CDR3 protein reads CASSEASGPAFF.

Comment on this clone: The sequenced fragment ends 3 residues before the CDR3 boundary, so the rest is inferred from the germline J gene. V is TRBV5-1 and J is TRBJ2-1; 7 bases fit TRBD2. V was clipped by 4 bases and J by 8 bases; unmatched bases: 3. CDR1 SGHRS and CDR2 YFSETQ come from the germline V gene. The CDR3 has 12 residues. CDR3 protein: CASSTRGDEQFF. The sequenced part of the CDR3 DNA is TGCGCCAGCAGCACCCGGGGGGATGAG.